In this sample, the clone carrying this T cell receptor beta chain turned up a few times. The data derive from a study of T cells in Graves' hyperthyroidism and ophthalmopathy. The germline V gene encodes CDR1 SGHKS and CDR2 YYEKEE (reference sequence). Trimming took 0 bases from V and 7 from J; bases not matched to a gene: 12. The CDR3 is 17 residues long. Amplification of TCR beta CDR3 regions was performed using RNA transcripts as template. When the TCR CDR3 underwent first-round RT-PCR, the HTBI primer set was used. From the multiplex PCR reads, TCRdb called clonotypes with MiXCR, one entry per CDR3 protein. The data show around 530,000 distinct CDR3 sequences, roughly 18% seen once.

V is TRBV5-5 and J is TRBJ1-2; 10 positions agree with TRBD1. The sequence was obtained from a woman aged 18-29 years with Graves' ophthalmopathy. Sequencing input: blood. CDR3 protein: CASSLAGQGLGTFGYTF. In DNA, the CDR3 is TGTGCCAGCAGCTTGGCGGGACAGGGGTTGGGCACCTTTGGCTACACCTTC.